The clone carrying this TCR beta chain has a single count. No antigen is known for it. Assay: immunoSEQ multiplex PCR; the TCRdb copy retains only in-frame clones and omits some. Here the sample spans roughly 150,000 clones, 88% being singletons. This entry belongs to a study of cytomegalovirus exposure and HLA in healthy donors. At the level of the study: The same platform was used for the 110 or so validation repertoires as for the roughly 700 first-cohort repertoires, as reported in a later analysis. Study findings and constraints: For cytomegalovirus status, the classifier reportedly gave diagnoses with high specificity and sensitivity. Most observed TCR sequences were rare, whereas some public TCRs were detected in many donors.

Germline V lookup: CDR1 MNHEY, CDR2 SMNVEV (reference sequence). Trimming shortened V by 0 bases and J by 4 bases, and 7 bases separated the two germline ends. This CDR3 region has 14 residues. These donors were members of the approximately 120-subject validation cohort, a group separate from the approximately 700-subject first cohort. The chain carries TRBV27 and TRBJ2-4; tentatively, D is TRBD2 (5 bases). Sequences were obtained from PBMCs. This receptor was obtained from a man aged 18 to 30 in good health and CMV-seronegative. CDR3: CASSLSRVKNIQYF. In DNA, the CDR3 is TGTGCCAGCAGTTTATCGAGGGTAAAAAACATTCAGTACTTC.